The present TCR beta chain was sequenced within a study of blood T cell repertoires in COVID-19. Study details: PBMCs, B-cell-depleted T cells, or T cells provided the cDNA or gDNA that made up the material.

The CDR3 consists of 13 residues. V dropped 3 bases and J dropped 9 bases, with 9 bases sitting between them. The germline gives CDR1 MNHEY, CDR2 SMNVEV (reference sequence). This table comes from immunoSEQ multiplex PCR, and its TCRdb copy is limited to in-frame clones, with some not included. In the table there are roughly 250,000 clones, about 91% of which are singletons. In this sample, this clone turned up once. J is TRBJ1-6 and V is TRBV27; no firm D call. What was sequenced was PBMCs or T cells enriched from blood (not recorded which). This clonotype was sampled from a human donor in a cohort exposed to, infected with or recovered from COVID-19 (not recorded which). The donor label of this sample is uncertain. CDR3 protein: CASSFGGGSPLHF. The CDR3 region has the DNA TGTGCCAGCAGTTTCGGCGGAGGTTCACCCCTCCACTTT.